The source of this T cell receptor beta chain is a study of OX40 agonist ivuxolimab in advanced cancers. Study-wide background: Ivuxolimab was administered intravenously to patients at 0.01 to 10 mg/kg every 2 weeks. A history of anti-PD-1, anti-PD-L1 or anti-CTLA-4 therapy was acceptable, and approximately 39% had some.

At cycle 4 day 1, cycle 7 day 1, and baseline, blood was sampled. The CDR3 runs to 16 residues. V lost 2 bases and J lost 4, with 14 bases in between. CDR1 and CDR2 from the germline V gene are MGHDK and SYGVNS. Clones were sequenced by immunoSEQ multiplex PCR, and TCRdb holds only the in-frame ones, with some missing. The data contain about 50,000 clones, 70% to 90% of them seen just once; the ten biggest clones take up about 1.9%. Study observations and caveats: The study did not work out the antigen specificity of the expanded peripheral T cells.

For this clone: Antigen: not known.

The chain employs TRBV25-1 and TRBJ2-2; the D is unclear. The source is an adult with an advanced solid tumor such as melanoma, head and neck, liver or kidney cancer. The sequences come from CD4+ or CD8+ T cells sorted from blood, collected in a trial of the OX40 agonist ivuxolimab. The CDR3 DNA sequence: TGTGCCAGCAGTGAAGGTTTCCAGTATGGCACCGGGGAGCTGTTTTTT. Protein sequence: CASSEGFQYGTGELFF.